Following are 9 T cell receptor beta chains from one sample sequenced in a study of blood T cells in healthy people across ages. Primers used in a second PCR of roughly 7 to 12 cycles were a sample-barcoded 5' primer and a J-beta primer mix. MiXCR, applied by TCRdb to the 5' RACE reads, yields one record per CDR3 protein. The sample gives hundreds of thousands of distinct CDR3 sequences, over 45% of which show up once; about 20% is in the top ten. The sequenced sample consisted of blood. The receptors originated from a man aged 25 to 40 in good health.

The chain is built from TRBV20-1 and TRBJ2-5; 13 nucleotides agree with TRBD2. The CDR3 sequence is 15 residues long. J gave up 9 bases and V 6 bases, and 13 bases lay outside the gene matches. CDR1 and CDR2 from the germline V gene are DFQATT and SNEGSKA (reference sequence). CDR3 nucleotides: TGCAGTGCAAAGACTAGCGGGGGGCCTCTCGGGGCCCAGTACTTC. Translating it yields CSAKTSGGPLGAQYF.

This chain uses TRBV10-3 with TRBJ2-7, with 7 bases matching TRBD2. Germline-derived CDR1 and CDR2 are ENHRY and SYGVKD. This CDR3 region has 15 residues. The J segment lost 2 bases and the V segment lost 4 bases, leaving 8 bases of the junction unmatched. The CDR3 spells CAISGSGGGTYEQYF. As DNA, the CDR3 is TGTGCCATCAGTGGGTCGGGCGGGGGAACCTACGAGCAGTACTTC.

The rearrangement joins TRBV7-2 to TRBJ1-6; D is ambiguous. With 5 bases removed from V and 1 base from J, the gap between germline ends came to 15 bases. The CDR3 totals 17 residues. The germline V gene has CDR1 SGHTA and CDR2 FQGNSA. The CDR3 nucleotides are TGTGCCAGCAGCCAAAGAGTTCCGATTTCCTATAATTCACCCCTCCACTTT. Amino acids: CASSQRVPISYNSPLHF.

This clonotype was seen only a few times. This chain links TRBV20-1 with TRBJ1-2; TRBD1 might be the D (5 bases). CDR3 length: 14 amino acids. The V gene lost 6 bases and the J gene lost 4 bases, with 18 bases spanning the gap. Germline assignment: CDR1 DFQATT and CDR2 SNEGSKA (reference sequence). The CDR3 region has the DNA TGCAGTGCCCCTACACAGGCGGGGACCTATGGCTACACCTTC. Encoded protein: CSAPTQAGTYGYTF.

The chain combines TRBV29-1 with TRBJ2-7; TRBD2 matches at 9 bases. CDR3 length: 15 amino acids. Germline loops: CDR1 SQVTM, CDR2 ANQGSEA. V trimming: 3 bases; J trimming: 3 bases; junction bases outside the gene matches: 9. Here the CDR3 reads CSVETSGGRDYEQYF. As DNA, the CDR3 is TGCAGCGTTGAGACTAGCGGAGGGAGGGACTACGAGCAGTACTTC.

This sequence joins TRBV30 and TRBJ2-7; D is ambiguous. Germline V gene lookup returns CDR1 GTSNPN and CDR2 SVGIG (reference sequence). Trimming removed 3 bases at V and 4 bases at J, with 7 bases between. The CDR3 extends over 11 amino acids. CDR3 loop: CAWSDKYEQYF. CDR3 coding DNA: TGTGCCTGGAGCGACAAGTACGAGCAGTACTTC.

The rearrangement joins TRBV15 to TRBJ1-5; D gene uncertain. V lost 2 bases and J 7 bases, leaving 9 bases between the germline ends. This CDR3 has 13 residues. Germline CDR1 reads LNHNV; CDR2 reads YYDKDF (reference sequence). The CDR3 region is CATSRSGGQPQHF. The CDR3 nucleotides are TGTGCCACCAGCAGATCGGGTGGCCAGCCCCAGCATTTT.

The genes are TRBV4-2 and TRBJ2-7; D tentatively reads TRBD1 or TRBD2 (6 bases each). The CDR3 extends over 14 amino acids. Per the germline V gene, CDR1 is LGHNA and CDR2 is YNFKEQ. The V end lost 0 bases, the J end lost 6 bases, and 12 bases lay between the germline ends. The CDR3 nucleotides read TGTGCCAGCAGCCAAGAAAATTCGGGGGCCGAGCAGTACTTC. Its translation: CASSQENSGAEQYF.

This clonotype was seen more than once but under ten times. V is TRBV6-6 and J is TRBJ2-1; 8 bases are a match to TRBD2. Gene TRBJ2-7 matches the end of the DNA better, so the J call may be wrong. The CDR3 extends over 15 amino acids. CDR1 is MNHNY and CDR2 is SVGAGI in the germline V gene (reference sequence). CDR3 protein: CASSYWSSGVYEQYF. The CDR3 DNA follows: TGTGCCAGCAGTTACTGGAGTAGCGGGGTCTACGAGCAGTACTTC.